This record looks at one TCR beta chain sequence and its context. These data belong to a study of OX40 agonist ivuxolimab in advanced cancers. Method: immunoSEQ multiplex PCR; TCRdb's copy keeps in-frame clones and lacks some. The data contain around 95,000 clones, approximately 90% of them seen just once; the ten biggest clones take up around 0.15%. This CDR3 comprises 14 residues. J was trimmed by 5 bases and V by 0 bases; bases with no gene match: 3. Germline CDR1 and CDR2: SGHRS and YFSETQ. Material: CD4+ or CD8+ T cells sorted from blood, obtained in a trial of the OX40 agonist ivuxolimab. The clonotype was recovered from an adult with an advanced solid tumor such as melanoma, head and neck, liver or kidney cancer. V and J are TRBV5-1 and TRBJ2-7, with TRBD1 matching over 9 bases. The CDR3 here is CASSLATGGHEQYF. CDR3 DNA: TGCGCCAGCAGCTTGGCCACAGGGGGCCACGAGCAGTACTTC.